This TCR beta chain was found in a study of cytomegalovirus exposure and HLA in healthy donors. Overall study context: A data release that came early held 80 million to 95 million unique TCRs from HLA-typed donors. Clustering assigned about 79% of the roughly 380 genotyped donors to the Caucasian-associated ancestry cluster.

The study ran its PCR with 60 Vbeta and 13 Jbeta primers. Libraries were prepared by immunoSEQ multiplex PCR; TCRdb keeps only in-frame clonotypes and omits some of them. Of roughly 130,000 clones listed, roughly four fifths are singletons. Whole-study findings and limits: In all likelihood, a cluster of highly shared sequence variants was a sequencing artifact. Researchers catalogued approximately 170 TCR beta chains as cytomegalovirus-associated.

Worth noting for this clone: Its specificity is not known.

In germline, CDR1 is SGHRS, CDR2 YFSETQ. The CDR3 sequence is 17 residues long. V trimming: 7 bases; J trimming: 5 bases; junction bases outside the gene matches: 18. The source material was PBMCs. The sequence was collected from a male donor in good health and CMV-seropositive. V is TRBV5-1 and J is TRBJ2-1; 7 bases map to TRBD2. The chain's CDR3 is CASCLTLSGNCNNEQFF. The CDR3 DNA reads as TGCGCCAGCTGCCTAACCCTGAGCGGGAACTGCAACAATGAGCAGTTCTTC.